This T cell receptor (beta chain) was sequenced during a study of control samples from healthy donors and cancer patients. Using immunoSEQ multiplex PCR, the repertoire was profiled, and TCRdb retains in-frame clones only, with some absent. The repertoire includes roughly 70,000 clones, over 70% of them detected once, and under 30% sits in the top ten. The V end lost 4 bases, the J end lost 0 bases, and 13 bases lay between the germline ends. Germline CDR1 reads SGDLS; CDR2 reads YYNGEE. The CDR3 covers 15 residues. This sequence originates from a man aged 45-65 years in good health. V is TRBV9 and J is TRBJ1-2, with D unresolved. The sequencing sample was made of blood. CDR3 in DNA: TGTGCCAGCAGCTCGGGCGGGCAAGCTAACTATGGCTACACCTTC. Its translation: CASSSGGQANYGYTF.